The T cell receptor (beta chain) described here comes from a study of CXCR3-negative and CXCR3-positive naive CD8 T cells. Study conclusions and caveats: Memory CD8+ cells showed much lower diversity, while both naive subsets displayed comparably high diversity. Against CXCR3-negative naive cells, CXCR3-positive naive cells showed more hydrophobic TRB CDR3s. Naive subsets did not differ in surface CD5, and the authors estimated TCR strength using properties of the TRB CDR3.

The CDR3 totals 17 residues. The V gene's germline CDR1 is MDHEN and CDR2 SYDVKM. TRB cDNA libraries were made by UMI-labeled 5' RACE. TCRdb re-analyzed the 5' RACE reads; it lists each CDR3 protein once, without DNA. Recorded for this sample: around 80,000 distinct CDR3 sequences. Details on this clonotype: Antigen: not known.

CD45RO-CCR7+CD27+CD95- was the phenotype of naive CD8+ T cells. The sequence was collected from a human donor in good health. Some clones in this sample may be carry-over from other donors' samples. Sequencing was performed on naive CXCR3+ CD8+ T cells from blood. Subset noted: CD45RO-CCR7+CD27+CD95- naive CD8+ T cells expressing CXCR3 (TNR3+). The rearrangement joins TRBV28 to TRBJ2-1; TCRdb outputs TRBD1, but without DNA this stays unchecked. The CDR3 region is CASSFRPGRGNSNEQFF.